This T cell receptor beta chain was recorded in a study of early T cells in non-severe SARS-CoV-2 infection. In the study overall: Chains stayed unpaired after sequencing of bulk RNA from unsorted whole blood.

As part of library construction, unique molecular identifiers were attached to individual cDNA molecules. TCRdb processed the 5' RACE reads anew with MiXCR; each CDR3 protein has one entry. This sample yields roughly 100,000 distinct CDR3 sequences, of which approximately 13% are seen a single time; about 2.3% belongs to the top ten. This CDR3 has 13 amino acids. Trimming cost V 6 bases and J 0 bases, with 9 bases left between them. Remarks on this clonotype: The antigen is unknown.

Overall study findings and caveats: The VDJdb matching leaned toward anti-spike CD8 responses and overlooked private and CD4 specificities.

The chain carries TRBV12-3 or TRBV12-4 and TRBJ2-7; D is undetermined. The TCR sequence derives from an adult who was a healthcare worker with PCR-confirmed SARS-CoV-2 infection or an uninfected control (not recorded which). The sequenced sample was whole blood. CDR3 nucleotides: TGTGCCAGCAGGCCGGCTGGCTCCTACGAGCAGTACTTC. Residues: CASRPAGSYEQYF.